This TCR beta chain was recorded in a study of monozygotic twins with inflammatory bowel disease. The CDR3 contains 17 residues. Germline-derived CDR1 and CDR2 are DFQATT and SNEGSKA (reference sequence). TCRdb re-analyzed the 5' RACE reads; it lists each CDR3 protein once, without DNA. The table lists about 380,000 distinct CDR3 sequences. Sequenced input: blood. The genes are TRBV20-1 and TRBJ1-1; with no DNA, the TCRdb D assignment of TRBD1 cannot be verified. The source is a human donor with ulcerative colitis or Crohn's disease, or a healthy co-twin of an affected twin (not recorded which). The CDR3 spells CSASSARTGTANTEAFF.